What follows describes a single TCR beta chain. The data originate from a study of cytomegalovirus exposure and HLA in healthy donors. Produced via immunoSEQ multiplex PCR; TCRdb's table is partial and in-frame only. The repertoire holds 100,000 to 150,000 clones, with about 91% as singletons. This CDR3 region has 15 residues. The germline V gene encodes CDR1 ENHRY and CDR2 SYGVKD. V shed 3 bases, J shed 7 bases, and the junction held 5 bases outside the gene matches. The V gene is TRBV10-3, the J gene TRBJ2-1; 11 bases are a match to TRBD2. The receptor was derived from a woman aged 18-30 years in good health and CMV-seronegative. The sample was PBMCs. The CDR3 here is CAISDSRTSGNEQFF. In nucleotides, the CDR3 is TGTGCCATCAGTGACTCTAGGACTAGCGGGAATGAGCAGTTCTTC.